The sequence of this T cell receptor beta chain was determined in a study of T cell repertoires in cytomegalovirus infection. Study in general: A matching HLA type, together with CMV infection, was signaled by public TCR beta signatures. Study observations and caveats: In two of eight donors, the top clonotype was HLA-C-restricted CMV-specific.

This clonotype was observed at least ten times. The antigen is unknown. Using its own MiXCR run on the reads, TCRdb lists one record per CDR3 protein. The table records 310,000 or so distinct CDR3 sequences, around 25% of them present only once. This CDR3 contains 14 residues. Trimming stripped 5 bases from V and 2 bases from J, with 11 bases between. CDR1 is SGHVS, CDR2 FNYEAQ, per germline. The TCR originated in a human donor in good health (CMV status not recorded). Some clones in this sample may be carry-over from other donors' samples. The chain couples TRBV7-6 to TRBJ2-3; maybe TRBD2 (6 bases). The sample in question was cultured PBMCs, obtained from culture after CMV antigen stimulation. The CDR3 DNA is TGTGCCAGCAGCGTTAGCGGAATCACAGATACGCAGTATTTT. Its protein is CASSVSGITDTQYF.